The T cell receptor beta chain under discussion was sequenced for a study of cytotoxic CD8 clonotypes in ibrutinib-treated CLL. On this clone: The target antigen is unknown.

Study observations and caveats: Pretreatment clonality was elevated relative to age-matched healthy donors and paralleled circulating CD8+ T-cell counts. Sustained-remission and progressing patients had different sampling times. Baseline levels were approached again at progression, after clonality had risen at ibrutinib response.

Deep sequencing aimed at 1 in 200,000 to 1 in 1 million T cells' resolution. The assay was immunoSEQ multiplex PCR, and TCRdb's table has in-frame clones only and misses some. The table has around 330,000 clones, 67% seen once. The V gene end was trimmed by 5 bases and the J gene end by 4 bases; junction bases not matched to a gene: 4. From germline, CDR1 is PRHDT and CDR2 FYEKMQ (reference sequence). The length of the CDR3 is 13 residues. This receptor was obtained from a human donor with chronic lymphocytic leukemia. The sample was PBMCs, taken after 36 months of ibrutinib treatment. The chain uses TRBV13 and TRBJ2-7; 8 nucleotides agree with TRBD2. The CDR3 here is CASSHGGAYEQYF. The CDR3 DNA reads TGTGCCAGCAGCCACGGGGGGGCTTACGAGCAGTACTTC.